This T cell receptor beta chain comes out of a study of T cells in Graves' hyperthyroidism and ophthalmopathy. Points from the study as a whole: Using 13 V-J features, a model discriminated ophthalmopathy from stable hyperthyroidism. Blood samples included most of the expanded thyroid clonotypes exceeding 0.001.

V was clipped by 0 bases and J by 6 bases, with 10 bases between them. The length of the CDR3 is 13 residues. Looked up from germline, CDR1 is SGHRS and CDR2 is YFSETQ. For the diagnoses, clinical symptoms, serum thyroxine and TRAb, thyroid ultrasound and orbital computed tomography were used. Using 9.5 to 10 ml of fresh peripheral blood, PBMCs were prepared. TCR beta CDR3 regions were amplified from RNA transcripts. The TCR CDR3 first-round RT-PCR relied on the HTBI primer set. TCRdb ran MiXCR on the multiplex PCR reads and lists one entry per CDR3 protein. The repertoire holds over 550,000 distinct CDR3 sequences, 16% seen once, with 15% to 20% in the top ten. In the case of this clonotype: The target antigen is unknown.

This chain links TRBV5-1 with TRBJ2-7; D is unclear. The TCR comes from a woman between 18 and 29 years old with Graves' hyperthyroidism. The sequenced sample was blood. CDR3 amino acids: CASSLESLGEQYF. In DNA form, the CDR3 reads TGCGCCAGCAGCTTGGAGTCCCTGGGCGAGCAGTACTTC.